This TCR beta chain was retrieved from a study of T cell changes during pregnancy in multiple sclerosis (dated by TCRdb to between 2018 and 2020). For the wider study: The study looked at changes in the T cell repertoire across pregnancy in women with multiple sclerosis.

Compared with germline, V lacks 1 base and J lacks 8 bases; bases without a gene match: 6. The CDR3, cysteine through phenylalanine, is 15 amino acids long. CDR3 DNA is the only sequence kept; it has 45 bases, read in frame from the first base. CDR1 MGHRA and CDR2 YSYEKL are derived from the germline V gene. Turning to this clone: Its binding antigen is unknown. Qualities for individual bases were not recorded, and no much larger clone is one base off.

Receptor amplification or capture employed the immunoSEQ multiplex PCR assay. The immuneACCESS repertoire file appears here via TCRdb, limited to in-frame rearrangements. These files lack a portion of the clones; in checked studies, under half of the deficit traces to unresolved V genes, and the cause of the others is not known. Counted in this sample were tens of thousands of clones; roughly nine tenths of them appeared once. The ten largest clonotypes hold less than 6% of the sample. The V and J segments used are TRBV4-1 and TRBJ1-2; 11 nucleotides in the junction match TRBD1. This clonotype was obtained from a female donor with multiple sclerosis, enrolled in a pregnancy study. The sample here was CD8+ T cells from peripheral blood mononuclear cells, taken before pregnancy. The CDR3 protein is CASSQVGQGARGYTF. The nucleotides read TGCGCCAGCAGCCAAGTTGGACAGGGGGCGAGAGGCTACACCTTC.